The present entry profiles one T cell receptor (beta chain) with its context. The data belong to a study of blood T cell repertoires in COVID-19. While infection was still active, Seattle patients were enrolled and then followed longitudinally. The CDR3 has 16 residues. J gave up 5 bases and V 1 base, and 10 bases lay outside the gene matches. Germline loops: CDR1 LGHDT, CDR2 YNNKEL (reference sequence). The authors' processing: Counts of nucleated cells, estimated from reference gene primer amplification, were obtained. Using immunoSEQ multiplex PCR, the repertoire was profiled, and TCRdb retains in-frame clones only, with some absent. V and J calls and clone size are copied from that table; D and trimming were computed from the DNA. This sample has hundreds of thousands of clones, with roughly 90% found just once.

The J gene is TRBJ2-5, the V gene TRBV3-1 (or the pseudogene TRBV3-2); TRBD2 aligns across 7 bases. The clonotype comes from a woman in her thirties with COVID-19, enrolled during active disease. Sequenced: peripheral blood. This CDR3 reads CASSQGDAGVRETQYF. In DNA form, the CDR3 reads TGTGCCAGCAGCCAAGGTGACGCGGGGGTCAGGGAGACCCAGTACTTC.